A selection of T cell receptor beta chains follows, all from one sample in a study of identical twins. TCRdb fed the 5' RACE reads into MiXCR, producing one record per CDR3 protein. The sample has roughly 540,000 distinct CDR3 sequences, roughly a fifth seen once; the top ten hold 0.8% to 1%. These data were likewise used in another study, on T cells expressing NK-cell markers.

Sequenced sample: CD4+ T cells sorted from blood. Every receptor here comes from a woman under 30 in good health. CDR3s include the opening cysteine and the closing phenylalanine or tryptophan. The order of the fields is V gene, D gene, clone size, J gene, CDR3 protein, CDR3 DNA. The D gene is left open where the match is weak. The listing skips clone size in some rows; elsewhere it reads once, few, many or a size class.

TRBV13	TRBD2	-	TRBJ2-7	CTSSYNLGGGLISYEQYF	TGTACCAGCAGCTATAACTTGGGCGGGGGGCTTATCTCCTACGAGCAGTACTTC
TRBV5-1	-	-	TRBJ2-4	CASREGDTKNIQYF	TGCGCCAGCCGAGAGGGAGATACCAAAAACATTCAGTACTTC
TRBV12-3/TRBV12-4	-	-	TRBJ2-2	CASRPPLGRHTGELFF	TGTGCCAGCAGACCTCCGCTGGGCAGACACACCGGGGAGCTGTTTTTT
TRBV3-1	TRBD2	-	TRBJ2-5	CASSRISPAGRQETQYF	TGTGCCAGCAGCCGCATCTCCCCAGCGGGGAGACAAGAGACCCAGTACTTC
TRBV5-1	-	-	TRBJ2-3	CASSLWAPPDTQYF	TGCGCCAGCAGCTTGTGGGCCCCTCCCGATACGCAGTATTTT
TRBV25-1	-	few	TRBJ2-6	CASSDSHSSLTARESGANVLTF	TGTGCCAGCAGTGATTCCCACTCTTCCTTGACAGCAAGAGAATCTGGGGCCAACGTCCTGACTTTC
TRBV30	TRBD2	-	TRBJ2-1	CAWGLAGYHEQFF	TGTGCCTGGGGACTAGCGGGATACCATGAGCAGTTCTTC
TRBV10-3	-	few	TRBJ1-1	CAISEGGGTEAFF	TGTGCCATCAGTGAAGGGGGTGGCACTGAAGCTTTCTTT
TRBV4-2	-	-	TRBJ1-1	CASSQGRDLLGTTEAFF	TGTGCCAGCAGCCAAGGTCGGGACCTCCTGGGGACCACTGAAGCTTTCTTT
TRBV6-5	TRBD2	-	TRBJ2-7	CASSSGTSGRLTREQYF	TGTGCCAGCAGTTCCGGGACTAGCGGGAGATTAACCCGCGAGCAGTACTTC
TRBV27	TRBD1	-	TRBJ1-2	CASSLQGEIYGYTF	TGTGCCAGCAGCCTACAGGGGGAGATCTATGGCTACACCTTC
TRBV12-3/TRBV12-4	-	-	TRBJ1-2	CASSLAAVDGYTF	TGTGCCAGCAGTTTAGCGGCAGTCGATGGCTACACCTTC
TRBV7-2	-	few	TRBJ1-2	CASSLVRAAGYTF	TGTGCCAGCAGCTTAGTTCGGGCAGCGGGCTACACCTTC
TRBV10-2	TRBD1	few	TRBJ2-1	CASSEFQAGGTYNEQFF	TGCGCCAGCAGTGAGTTCCAGGCAGGGGGCACCTACAATGAGCAGTTCTTC
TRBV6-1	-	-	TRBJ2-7	CASRNGRVGTPLYEQYF	TGTGCCAGCAGAAACGGGAGAGTGGGGACCCCTCTCTACGAGCAGTACTTC
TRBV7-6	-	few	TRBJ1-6	CASSLGGQFDSPLHF	TGTGCCAGCAGCCTTGGGGGGCAGTTCGATTCACCCCTCCACTTT
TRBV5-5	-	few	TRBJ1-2	CASSLLSGGDYGYTF	TGTGCCAGCAGCTTGCTCTCGGGAGGCGACTATGGCTACACCTTC
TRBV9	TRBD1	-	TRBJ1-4	CASSVGQGSNEKLFF	TGTGCCAGCAGCGTTGGACAGGGTAGTAATGAAAAACTGTTTTTT
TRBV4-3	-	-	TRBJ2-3	CASSQMGSAGTDTQYF	TGCGCCAGCAGCCAGATGGGGTCGGCAGGCACAGATACGCAGTATTTT
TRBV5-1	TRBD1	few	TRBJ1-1	CASSYVPGQMNTEAFF	TGCGCCAGCAGCTACGTCCCGGGACAGATGAACACTGAAGCTTTCTTT
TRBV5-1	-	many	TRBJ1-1	CASSLVLNVDEAFF	TGCGCCAGCAGCTTGGTGTTGAATGTTGACGAAGCTTTCTTT
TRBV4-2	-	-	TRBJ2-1	CASSQIGQSRENEQFF	TGTGCCAGCAGCCAAATAGGCCAAAGTCGGGAGAATGAGCAGTTCTTC
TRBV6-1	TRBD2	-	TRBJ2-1	CASSQGRRRASGYNEQFF	TGTGCCAGCAGTCAAGGGAGGAGAAGGGCTAGCGGCTACAATGAGCAGTTCTTC
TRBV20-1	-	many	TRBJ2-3	CSASGVASKDTDTQYF	TGCAGTGCCAGTGGGGTGGCGAGTAAAGACACAGATACGCAGTATTTT
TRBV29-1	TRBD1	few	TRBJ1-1	CSVRGQGVTEAFF	TGCAGCGTTCGCGGACAGGGGGTGACTGAAGCTTTCTTT
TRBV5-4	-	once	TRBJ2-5	CASNRVDETQYF	TGTGCCAGCAACAGGGTGGATGAGACCCAGTACTTC
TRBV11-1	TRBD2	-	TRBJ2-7	CASSLTVGRSGGLYEQYF	TGTGCCAGCAGCTTAACGGTTGGACGTAGCGGGGGCCTCTACGAGCAGTACTTC
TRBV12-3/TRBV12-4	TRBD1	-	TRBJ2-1	CASSHRGPYNEQFF	TGTGCCAGCAGCCACAGGGGCCCCTACAATGAGCAGTTCTTC
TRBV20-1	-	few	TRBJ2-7	CSARVPQIYEQYF	TGCAGTGCTAGAGTTCCACAGATCTACGAGCAGTACTTC
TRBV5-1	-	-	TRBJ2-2	CASSFGGTANTGELFF	TGCGCCAGCAGCTTTGGAGGGACAGCGAACACCGGGGAGCTGTTTTTT
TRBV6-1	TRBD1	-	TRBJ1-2	CASSRDRTPSGGYTF	TGTGCCAGCAGCCGGGACAGGACTCCCTCGGGGGGCTACACCTTC
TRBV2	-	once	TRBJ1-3	CASSATGTGNTIYF	TGTGCCAGCAGTGCAACAGGGACCGGAAACACCATATATTTT